This is a list of T cell receptor beta chains from one sample in a study of PD-L1 blockade in urothelial cancer. Some clones are missing from TCRdb's copy, which holds only in-frame ones; the method was immunoSEQ multiplex PCR. The data show roughly 32,000 clones, roughly 88% seen once. The material sequenced was PBMCs, taken around atezolizumab (anti-PD-L1) treatment. These receptors originate from a man in his fifties or sixties with urothelial cancer. Both conserved end residues are part of each CDR3. A D gene is named only where the DNA matches it firmly. Size tells how often a clone was seen (once, few, many) or the class of an expanded clone, and some rows leave it out.

abundance: -; d_gene: -; j_gene: TRBJ1-6; v_gene: TRBV2; CDR3aa: CASSLLTGGNSPLHF; CDR3nt: TGTGCCAGCAGTCTCCTGACCGGGGGGAATTCACCCCTCCACTTT
abundance: -; d_gene: TRBD1; j_gene: TRBJ1-5; v_gene: TRBV7-2; CDR3aa: CASSSGQGRNQPQHF; CDR3nt: TGTGCCAGCAGCTCCGGACAGGGGCGCAATCAGCCCCAGCATTTT
abundance: once; d_gene: TRBD1; j_gene: TRBJ1-1; v_gene: TRBV7-2; CDR3aa: CASSLGDRGPTNTEAFF; CDR3nt: TGTGCCAGCAGCTTAGGTGACAGGGGGCCGACGAACACTGAAGCTTTCTTT
abundance: many; d_gene: TRBD1; j_gene: TRBJ1-4; v_gene: TRBV19; CDR3aa: CASSPYRTGLNEKLFF; CDR3nt: TGTGCCAGTAGCCCTTACCGGACAGGGCTAAATGAAAAACTGTTTTTT
abundance: -; d_gene: -; j_gene: TRBJ1-5; v_gene: TRBV19; CDR3aa: CASSVLGAQPQHF; CDR3nt: TGTGCCAGTAGTGTTCTAGGGGCTCAGCCCCAGCATTTT
abundance: -; d_gene: -; j_gene: TRBJ2-6; v_gene: TRBV7-2; CDR3aa: CASSRGGSGANVLTF; CDR3nt: TGTGCCAGCAGCCGCGGAGGCTCTGGGGCCAACGTCCTGACTTTC
abundance: -; d_gene: TRBD1; j_gene: TRBJ1-5; v_gene: TRBV6-1; CDR3aa: CASSLYRGNQPQHF; CDR3nt: TGTGCCAGCAGTCTTTACAGGGGTAATCAGCCCCAGCATTTT
abundance: many; d_gene: -; j_gene: TRBJ1-6; v_gene: TRBV27; CDR3aa: CASGGGVSPLHF; CDR3nt: TGTGCCAGCGGTGGGGGGGTCTCACCCCTCCACTTT
abundance: -; d_gene: -; j_gene: TRBJ2-2; v_gene: TRBV11-2; CDR3aa: CASSPQERNTGELFF; CDR3nt: TGTGCCAGCAGTCCTCAGGAACGCAACACCGGGGAGCTGTTTTTT
abundance: -; d_gene: TRBD1; j_gene: TRBJ1-6; v_gene: TRBV5-1; CDR3aa: CASSLWTGDNSPLHF; CDR3nt: TGCGCCAGCAGCTTGTGGACAGGGGATAATTCACCCCTCCACTTT
abundance: -; d_gene: -; j_gene: TRBJ2-1; v_gene: TRBV2; CDR3aa: CASSEVSYNEQFF; CDR3nt: TGTGCCAGCAGTGAGGTTAGTTACAATGAGCAGTTCTTC
abundance: -; d_gene: TRBD1; j_gene: TRBJ1-3; v_gene: TRBV29-1; CDR3aa: CSVDGGGGGNTIYF; CDR3nt: TGCAGCGTTGATGGAGGGGGCGGCGGAAACACCATATATTTT
abundance: -; d_gene: -; j_gene: TRBJ2-2; v_gene: TRBV19; CDR3aa: CASSIPGNTGELFF; CDR3nt: TGTGCCAGTAGTATCCCAGGGAACACCGGGGAGCTGTTTTTT
abundance: -; d_gene: -; j_gene: TRBJ1-4; v_gene: TRBV5-1; CDR3aa: CASSSTGFRGEKLFF; CDR3nt: TGCGCCAGCAGCTCAACAGGGTTTCGTGGTGAAAAACTGTTTTTT
abundance: few; d_gene: TRBD1; j_gene: TRBJ1-2; v_gene: TRBV7-9; CDR3aa: CASSARGQGNYGYTF; CDR3nt: TGTGCCAGCAGCGCTAGAGGACAGGGTAACTATGGCTACACCTTC
abundance: few; d_gene: TRBD1; j_gene: TRBJ1-1; v_gene: TRBV6-1; CDR3aa: CASSDRDSLNTEAFF; CDR3nt: TGTGCCAGCAGTGACCGGGACAGCCTTAACACTGAAGCTTTCTTT
abundance: few; d_gene: -; j_gene: TRBJ2-5; v_gene: TRBV4-1; CDR3aa: CASSQDGQRQETQYF; CDR3nt: TGCGCCAGCAGCCAAGATGGACAGCGCCAAGAGACCCAGTACTTC
abundance: -; d_gene: TRBD1; j_gene: TRBJ1-5; v_gene: TRBV30; CDR3aa: CAWQGQENQPQHF; CDR3nt: TGTGCCTGGCAGGGACAGGAAAATCAGCCCCAGCATTTT
abundance: -; d_gene: TRBD1; j_gene: TRBJ2-3; v_gene: TRBV7-6; CDR3aa: CASSAKTGSPRTTDTQYF; CDR3nt: TGTGCCAGCAGCGCTAAGACAGGGTCTCCGCGTACGACAGATACGCAGTATTTT
abundance: few; d_gene: -; j_gene: TRBJ1-1; v_gene: TRBV14; CDR3aa: CASTQDRNTEAFF; CDR3nt: TGTGCCAGCACCCAAGACAGGAACACTGAAGCTTTCTTT
abundance: once; d_gene: TRBD2; j_gene: TRBJ2-5; v_gene: TRBV11-2; CDR3aa: CASSFAGSGRVDTQYF; CDR3nt: TGTGCCAGCAGCTTCGCCGGTAGCGGGAGGGTAGACACCCAGTACTTC
abundance: -; d_gene: -; j_gene: TRBJ2-4; v_gene: TRBV11-1; CDR3aa: CASRSRVIENIQYF; CDR3nt: TGTGCCAGCAGATCAAGAGTTATAGAAAACATTCAGTACTTC
abundance: -; d_gene: -; j_gene: TRBJ2-3; v_gene: TRBV30; CDR3aa: CASVGGRDTQYF; CDR3nt: TGTGCCTCGGTGGGGGGGCGGGATACGCAGTATTTT
abundance: -; d_gene: TRBD1; j_gene: TRBJ1-2; v_gene: TRBV5-6; CDR3aa: CASRYSGQGAKGYTF; CDR3nt: TGTGCCAGCAGATATTCGGGACAGGGTGCCAAGGGCTACACCTTC
abundance: -; d_gene: TRBD1; j_gene: TRBJ2-7; v_gene: TRBV5-1; CDR3aa: CASSLQGSSLSYEQYF; CDR3nt: TGCGCCAGCAGCTTACAGGGGTCTTCGCTCTCCTACGAGCAGTACTTC
abundance: -; d_gene: TRBD2; j_gene: TRBJ2-3; v_gene: TRBV5-4; CDR3aa: CASSLPTSGRSTDTQYF; CDR3nt: TGTGCCAGCAGCTTGCCAACTAGCGGGAGAAGCACAGATACGCAGTATTTT
abundance: -; d_gene: TRBD2; j_gene: TRBJ2-5; v_gene: TRBV14; CDR3aa: CASSQQSGGTSTQYF; CDR3nt: TGTGCCAGCAGCCAACAGTCGGGGGGTACTTCAACCCAGTACTTC
abundance: -; d_gene: -; j_gene: TRBJ2-7; v_gene: TRBV5-1; CDR3aa: CASSAEVAARWDEQYF; CDR3nt: TGCGCCAGCAGCGCGGAGGTGGCGGCCAGATGGGACGAGCAGTACTTC
abundance: -; d_gene: -; j_gene: TRBJ2-5; v_gene: TRBV5-6; CDR3aa: CASNRGGQETQYF; CDR3nt: TGTGCCAGCAACAGGGGGGGACAAGAGACCCAGTACTTC
abundance: few; d_gene: TRBD1; j_gene: TRBJ2-7; v_gene: TRBV6-1; CDR3aa: CASRRQGSSYEQYF; CDR3nt: TGTGCCAGCAGAAGACAGGGGAGCTCCTACGAGCAGTACTTC
abundance: -; d_gene: -; j_gene: TRBJ1-2; v_gene: TRBV28; CDR3aa: CASSYRTSYGYTF; CDR3nt: TGTGCCAGCAGCTACAGGACAAGCTATGGCTACACCTTC
abundance: -; d_gene: TRBD1; j_gene: TRBJ1-5; v_gene: TRBV6-5; CDR3aa: CASRRTGVNQPQHF; CDR3nt: TGTGCCAGCAGGAGGACAGGGGTCAATCAGCCCCAGCATTTT